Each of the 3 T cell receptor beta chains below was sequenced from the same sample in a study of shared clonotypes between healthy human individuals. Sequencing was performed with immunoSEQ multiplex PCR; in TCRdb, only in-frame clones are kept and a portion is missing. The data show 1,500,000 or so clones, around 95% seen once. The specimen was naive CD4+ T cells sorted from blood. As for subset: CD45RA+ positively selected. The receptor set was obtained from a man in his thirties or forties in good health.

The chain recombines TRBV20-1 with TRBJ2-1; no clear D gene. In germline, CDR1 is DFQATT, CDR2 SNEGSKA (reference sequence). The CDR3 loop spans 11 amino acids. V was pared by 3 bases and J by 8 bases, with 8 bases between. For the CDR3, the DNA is TGCAGTGCTAGTTTCCTGGATGAGCAGTTCTTC. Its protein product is CSASFLDEQFF.

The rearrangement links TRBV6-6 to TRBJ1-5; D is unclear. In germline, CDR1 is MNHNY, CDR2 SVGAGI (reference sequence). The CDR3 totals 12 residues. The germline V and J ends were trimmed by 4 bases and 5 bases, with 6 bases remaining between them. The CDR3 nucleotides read TGTGCCAGCAGTTTCACCGATCAGCCCCAGCATTTT. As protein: CASSFTDQPQHF.

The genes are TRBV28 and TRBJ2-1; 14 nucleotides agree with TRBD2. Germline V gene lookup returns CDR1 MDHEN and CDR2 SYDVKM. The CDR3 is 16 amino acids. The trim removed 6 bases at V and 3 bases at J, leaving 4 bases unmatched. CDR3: CASSGTSGGHYNEQFF. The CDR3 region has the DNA TGTGCCAGCAGCGGGACTAGCGGGGGCCACTACAATGAGCAGTTCTTC.